This TCR beta chain was sequenced during a study of memory CD4+ T cells and cytomegalovirus serostatus. At the level of the study: Of the healthy Belgian adults, fewer than 10 were CMV seropositive and 24 seronegative. Regarding the study as a whole: Of under 200 reported CMV TCRbeta sequences, 55 to 80 were found in memory CD4+ repertoires.

Profiled with immunoSEQ multiplex PCR; TCRdb holds only in-frame clones, not every one. The sample contains just under 60,000 clones, roughly 77% of which appear only once. Germline V lookup: CDR1 LGHNT, CDR2 FRNRAP. This CDR3 is built from 16 residues. The trim removed 4 bases at V and 7 bases at J, leaving 15 bases unmatched. A word on this clone: Its antigen is as yet unknown.

Single viable CD3+CD4+CD8-CD45RO+ cells were sorted as the memory CD4+ T cells. Total CD4+ T cells were enriched by CD4 positive selection. This clonotype was sampled from an adult in good health and CMV-seronegative. Sequenced material: memory CD4+ T cells from blood. V and J are TRBV12-5 and TRBJ1-1; TRBD1 aligns across 7 bases. The CDR3 DNA follows: TGTGCTAGTGGTTCACCTCAGGGGGGGGTTTCTCGTGAAGCTTTCTTT. Translation gives CASGSPQGGVSREAFF.